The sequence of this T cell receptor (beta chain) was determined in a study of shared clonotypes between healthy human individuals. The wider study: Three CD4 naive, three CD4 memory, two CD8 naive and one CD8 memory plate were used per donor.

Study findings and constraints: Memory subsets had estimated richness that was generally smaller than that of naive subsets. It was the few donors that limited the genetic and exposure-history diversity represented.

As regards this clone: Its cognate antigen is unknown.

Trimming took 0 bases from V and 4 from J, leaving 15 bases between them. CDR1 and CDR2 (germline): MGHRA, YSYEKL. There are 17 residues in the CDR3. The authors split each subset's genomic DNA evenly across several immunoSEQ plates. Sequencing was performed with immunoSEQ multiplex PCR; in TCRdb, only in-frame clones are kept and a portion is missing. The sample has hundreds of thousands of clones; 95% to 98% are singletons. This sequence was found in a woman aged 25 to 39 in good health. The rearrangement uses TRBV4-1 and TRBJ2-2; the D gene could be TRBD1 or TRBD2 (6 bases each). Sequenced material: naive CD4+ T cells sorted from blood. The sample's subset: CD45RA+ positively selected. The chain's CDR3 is CASSQDLGGGGTGELFF. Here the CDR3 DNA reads TGCGCCAGCAGCCAAGATCTGGGCGGAGGGGGCACCGGGGAGCTGTTTTTT.